Presented here are 4 T cell receptor beta chains from one specimen sequenced in a study of T cells in narcolepsy. The repertoire was sequenced with immunoSEQ multiplex PCR; TCRdb's copy has only in-frame clones and lacks some. The table records about 34,000 clones, about 81% of them present only once. The sample comprised CD45RA- memory CD4+ T cells from PBMCs. Source of these receptors: a human donor with narcolepsy.

This chain connects TRBV2 to TRBJ1-1; 11 bases map to TRBD1. From germline, CDR1 is SNHLY and CDR2 FYNNEI. The CDR3 is made up of 15 amino acids. V gave up 9 bases and J gave up 4 bases; unmatched junction bases: 10. This CDR3 is CARWDRGRGGTEAFF. The DNA of the CDR3 is TGTGCCAGGTGGGACAGGGGGAGGGGTGGCACTGAAGCTTTCTTT.

This chain uses TRBV9 with TRBJ1-2, with a possible D match to TRBD1 (6 bases). Germline V gives CDR1 SGDLS, CDR2 YYNGEE. The CDR3 loop spans 13 amino acids. Trimming stripped 4 bases from V and 0 bases from J, with 7 bases between. The CDR3 region is CASSRDTNYGYTF. CDR3 sequence (DNA): TGTGCCAGCAGCCGGGACACTAACTATGGCTACACCTTC.

This clone has more than one count but fewer than ten. The chain has TRBV27 and TRBJ2-2; 14 bases agree with TRBD2. After removal of 7 bases from V and 7 bases from J, the junction contained 8 bases not matched to a gene. Germline lookup yields CDR1 MNHEY and CDR2 SMNVEV (reference sequence). The CDR3 is 16 amino acids. The CDR3 sequence: CASTRTSGRTGGELFF. The CDR3 nucleotides read TGTGCCAGCACGAGGACTAGCGGGAGGACAGGCGGGGAGCTGTTTTTT.

The chain couples TRBV5-1 to TRBJ2-3; 10 nucleotides agree with TRBD1. V was pared by 4 bases and J by 2 bases, with 7 bases of the junction left unmatched. The CDR3 contains 16 residues. The germline CDR1 and CDR2 sequences are SGHRS and YFSETQ. The CDR3 nucleotides are TGCGCCAGCAGCGCGGCCGGGACAGGGGTCACAGATACGCAGTATTTT. It codes for CASSAAGTGVTDTQYF.